The 17 T cell receptor beta chains below were found in one sample sequenced in a study of tumor-infiltrating lymphocytes in primary liver carcinoma. Unsorted whole blood yielded the blood RNA, and germline DNA was also extracted. A constant-region primer served to make TCR beta cDNA from roughly 480 ng total RNA. Three nested multiplex PCR rounds, a slightly modified ARM-PCR method, built the TCR beta libraries. Running 9 to 10 cycles apiece, the first two PCR rounds relied on TRBV1-TRBV30 forward primers together with a C-beta reverse primer. TCRdb analysed the multiplex PCR reads with MiXCR anew, one entry per CDR3 protein. There are approximately 330,000 distinct CDR3 sequences in the sample; less than 70% occur only once, and roughly 6% lies in the top ten. Material: peripheral blood. The origin of the receptors is a man aged 40-49 years with primary liver carcinoma and hepatitis B virus infection.

Concerning this clonotype: A much larger clone lies a single base off, so this may be a read error. This chain joins TRBV5-6 and TRBJ2-7, with 7 bases that match TRBD1. Germline V CDR1 and CDR2: SGHDT, YYEEEE. This CDR3 comprises 14 residues. This CDR3 reads CASTAQGVPYEQHF. The CDR3 nucleotides are TGTGCCAGCACCGCCCAGGGGGTCCCCTACGAGCAGCACTTC.

Concerning this clonotype: The CDR3 end shows no conserved phenylalanine or tryptophan, and so a read error is likely. The chain links TRBV6-2 or TRBV6-3 to TRBJ2-4; D not resolved. This CDR3 is 14 amino acids long. Germline CDR1 MNHEY, CDR2 SVGEGT. V lost 4 bases to trimming and J lost 6 bases, with 13 bases between them. CDR3 amino acids: CASSWSGQTNIQYL. As DNA, the CDR3 is TGTGCCAGCAGTTGGTCAGGTCAAACAAACATTCAGTACCTC.

Details on this clonotype: Relative to the germline gene, one junction end is altered; a read error may explain this. The J gene is TRBJ1-2, the V gene TRBV12-3 or TRBV12-4; a weak D match, TRBD1 (6 bases). This CDR3 spans 15 amino acids. The CDR3 bases are TGTGCCAGCAGTCCTCAGACAGGCCGGTTAGATGGCCACACCTTC. Translation gives CASSPQTGRLDGHTF.

Concerning this clonotype itself: The junction differs from germline at one of its ends, possibly a read error. DNA for the CDR3: TGTGCAAGCAGCCTGAGAGGGCAGTACAATGAGCAGTTCTTC. Translation gives CASSLRGQYNEQFF. V and J are TRBV6-5 and TRBJ2-1; D may be TRBD2 (5 bases). The CDR3 is 14 amino acids. Germline V gives CDR1 MNHEY, CDR2 SVGAGI.

Concerning this clonotype itself: A read error may account for a junction end that differs from germline. The CDR3 nucleotides read TGTGCCAGCAGCCGTAGCGAGACGGAGACCCGGTACTTC. Protein: CASSRSETETRYF. The chain recombines TRBV11-3 with TRBJ2-5; tentative D call: TRBD2 (5 bases). This CDR3 has 13 amino acids. CDR1 and CDR2 (germline): SGHNT, YENEEA.

This clonotype has a count of ten or more. This chain uses TRBV10-3 with TRBJ2-3; a weak D match, TRBD2 (5 bases). The germline V gene encodes CDR1 ENHRY and CDR2 SYGVKD. Trimming shortened V by 5 bases and J by 0 bases, and 12 bases separated the two germline ends. There are 15 residues in the CDR3. DNA for the CDR3: TGTGCCATCAGTTATAATGGCGGGAGCACAGATACGCAGTATTTT. Protein sequence: CAISYNGGSTDTQYF.

This clonotype was counted a few times. The chain has TRBV14 and TRBJ2-3; 7 bases align to TRBD1. The J segment lost 7 bases and the V segment lost 4 bases, leaving 8 bases of the junction unmatched. This CDR3 comprises 14 residues. Germline V gene sequence: CDR1 SGHDN, CDR2 FVKESK. The CDR3 sequence is CASSLMTGPNTQYF. The CDR3 DNA sequence: TGTGCCAGCAGCCTTATGACAGGGCCAAATACGCAGTATTTT.

In its sample, this clonotype was seen once. Its ends do not fully match the called genes, so a read error is possible. The gene calls are TRBV5-4 and TRBJ2-3; D possibly corresponds to TRBD1 (7 bases). This CDR3 has 16 residues. Germline V gene sequence: CDR1 SGHNT, CDR2 YYREEE (reference sequence). CDR3 sequence reads: CASSVGLTGEAETQYF. CDR3 nucleotide sequence: TGTGCCAGCAGCGTAGGCCTTACAGGGGAGGCAGAAACGCAGTATTTT.

On this clonotype: The CDR3 does not close with the conserved phenylalanine or tryptophan, likely indicating a read error. The genes are TRBV11-2 and TRBJ2-7; no clear D. The CDR3 consists of 15 residues. Germline CDR1 and CDR2: SGHAT and FQNNGV. In nucleotides, the CDR3 is TGTGCCAGCAGTTTAGCCTCATCAAAAGGTCGCGAGCAGTACATC. Its translation: CASSLASSKGREQYI.

Details on this clonotype: A junction boundary mismatches the germline segment, possibly from a read error. The chain combines TRBV11-2 with TRBJ2-1; tentatively, D is TRBD2 (5 bases). Per the germline V gene, CDR1 is SGHAT and CDR2 is FQNNGV. There are 13 residues in the CDR3. This chain's CDR3 is CSSSRGLSGEQFF. In DNA, the CDR3 is TGTTCCAGCAGCCGCGGCCTAAGCGGTGAGCAGTTCTTC. Full variable domain (outside the CDR3, taken from reference TRBV11-2 and TRBJ2-1): EAGVAQSPRYKIIEKRQSVAFWCNPISGHATLYWYQQILGQGPKLLIQFQNNGVVDDSQLPKDRFSAERLKGVDSTLKIQPAKLEDSAVYLCSSSRGLSGEQFFGPGTRLTVL.

About this clonotype: This may come from a read error, since a much larger clone is one base off. The rearrangement links TRBV12-3 or TRBV12-4 to TRBJ2-3; tentative D call: TRBD1 (6 bases). Trimming took 5 bases from V and 0 from J, leaving 9 bases between them. This CDR3 is 14 amino acids long. The CDR3 DNA reads as TGTGCCAGCAGTATGCAGGGGAGCACAGATACGCAGTATTTT. It is translated as CASSMQGSTDTQYF.

A word on this clonotype: A read error is possible here, since a much larger clone lies one base away. The chain recombines TRBV6-5 with TRBJ2-7; perhaps D is TRBD1 or TRBD2 (5 bases each). Per the germline V gene, CDR1 is MNHEY and CDR2 is SVGAGI. V lost 0 bases and J 2 bases, leaving 23 bases between the germline ends. The CDR3 is 19 residues long. The CDR3 sequence: CASSYSISSGAASTYEQYF. The CDR3 bases are TGTGCCAGCAGTTACTCGATTTCGTCCGGGGCGGCGTCCACCTACGAGCAGTACTTC.

This clonotype was found a few times. At one end the junction does not follow the germline gene, possibly because of a read error. The chain combines TRBV7-9 with TRBJ2-7; a possible D gene is TRBD1 (5 bases). The CDR3 has 12 residues. The germline V gene encodes CDR1 SEHNR and CDR2 FQNEAQ (reference sequence). The CDR3 reads CASSFQGRERYF. The CDR3 DNA follows: TGTGCCAGCAGCTTCCAGGGCCGCGAGCGGTACTTC. Complete variable domain (other parts from reference TRBV7-9 and TRBJ2-7): DTGVSQNPRHKITKRGQNVTFRCDPISEHNRLYWYRQTLGQGPEFLTYFQNEAQLEKSRLLSDRFSAERPKGSFSTLEIQRTEQGDSAMYLCASSFQGRERYFGPGTRLTVT.

This clonotype is a singleton in its sample. An end of the junction does not agree with germline; a read error may underlie this. The rearrangement links TRBV4-1 to TRBJ2-2; 10 bases match TRBD2. Germline CDR1 MGHRA, CDR2 YSYEKL. This CDR3 is 18 amino acids long. The CDR3 loop is CASSQDSGGACYTGELFF. CDR3 nucleotide sequence: TGCGCCAGCAGCCAAGACAGCGGGGGGGCGTGCTACACCGGGGAGCTATTTTTT.

About this clonotype: Being one base from a much bigger clone, this may be a read error. The chain links TRBV4-1 to TRBJ2-3; possible D gene TRBD1, 5 bases. Germline V gene data show CDR1 as MGHRA and CDR2 as YSYEKL. This CDR3 has 18 residues. The CDR3 here is CASNQNLEGVISADTQYF. CDR3 nucleotide sequence: TGCGCCAGCAACCAAAATCTGGAAGGGGTAATTTCGGCCGATACGCAGTATTTT.

V is TRBV28 and J is TRBJ2-7; weak D call: TRBD2 (5 bases). The CDR3 has 14 residues. CDR1 MDHEN and CDR2 SYDVKM come from the germline V gene. Trimming pared 6 bases from V and 2 bases from J, leaving 14 bases between. The CDR3 DNA reads TGTGCCAGCAGGTCTGGCGGGCCGCCCTACGAGCAGTACTTC. Translated, it gives CASRSGGPPYEQYF.

The chain links TRBV19 to TRBJ1-6; unclear D gene. The CDR3 runs 10 residues. Trimming took 8 bases from V and 11 from J, leaving 7 bases between them. CDR1 and CDR2 from the germline V gene are LNHDA and SQIVND (reference sequence). For the CDR3, the DNA is TGTGCCAGTGACGGACCACCCCTCCACTTT. Residues: CASDGPPLHF.